This paragraph covers one T cell receptor (beta chain) sequence. Germline V gives CDR1 LNHDA, CDR2 SQIVND (reference sequence). The CDR3 runs to 13 residues. V lost 5 bases to trimming and J lost 5 bases, with 13 bases between them. This sample stems from a study of technical replicates of blood from a few donors. The table came from immunoSEQ multiplex PCR; TCRdb's copy has only in-frame clones and leaves some out. Among tens of thousands of clones listed, roughly 90% were seen once. This chain links TRBV19 with TRBJ2-7, with D possibly TRBD1 on 6 matching bases. The sequenced material came from PBMCs. This TCR derives from a human donor in good health. Some clones in this sample may be carry-over from other donors' samples. The DNA of the CDR3 is TGTGCCAGTAGTCTACAGGGATTAGACGAGCAGTACTTC. Translation gives CASSLQGLDEQYF.